Below, 22 T cell receptor beta chains from the same sample are listed, as sequenced in a study of blood T cells in healthy people across ages. Primed by a sample-barcoded 5' primer and a J-beta primer mix, a second PCR proceeded for 7 to 11 cycles. TCRdb re-analysed the 5' RACE reads in MiXCR, keeping a single row per CDR3 protein. The table has 600,000 to 800,000 distinct CDR3 sequences, about 51% seen once. Sequenced sample: blood. The receptors were sampled from a woman aged 80 or over in good health.

The sample holds many counts of this clonotype. The chain links TRBV28 to TRBJ2-1; 7 nucleotides match TRBD1. This CDR3 region has 14 residues. Looked up from germline, CDR1 is MDHEN and CDR2 is SYDVKM. After removal of 8 bases from V and 2 bases from J, the junction contained 6 bases not matched to a gene. The CDR3 nucleotides read TGTGCCAGCGGGTTGACAGGGCCCTACAATGAGCAGTTCTTC. It specifies CASGLTGPYNEQFF.

This clonotype was picked up one time. The chain joins TRBV15 to TRBJ2-5; 8 bases are a match to TRBD1. The better agreement between TRBJ2-7 and the DNA end casts doubt on the J call. The germline V gene encodes CDR1 LNHNV and CDR2 YYDKDF (reference sequence). This CDR3 region has 15 residues. Written as DNA, the CDR3 is TGTGCCACCAGCACGTATCAGGGGGCGAAAGGCGAGCAGTACTTC. Translating gives CATSTYQGAKGEQYF.

About this clonotype itself: Being one base from a much bigger clone, this may be a read error. The chain carries TRBV11-3 and TRBJ2-5; D is undetermined. Trimming removed 5 bases from V and 11 bases from J, with 21 bases in between. From germline, CDR1 is SGHNT and CDR2 YENEEA. The CDR3 covers 14 residues. CDR3 coding DNA: TGTGCCAGCAGCAACGATGCCCATAACCATGAGCAGTACTTC. Translated: CASSNDAHNHEQYF.

This clonotype was counted at least ten times. The CDR3 is CASSVRQGAGDHTDTQYF. DNA for the CDR3: TGCGCCAGCAGCGTTAGACAGGGGGCCGGAGACCACACAGATACGCAGTATTTT. V gene TRBV5-1 combines with J gene TRBJ2-3; 10 nucleotides line up with TRBD1. This CDR3 has 18 residues. Looked up from germline, CDR1 is SGHRS and CDR2 is YFSETQ. V was clipped by 4 bases and J by 2 bases; unmatched bases: 13.

Note on this clonotype: A much larger clone lies one base from this, so it may be a read error. The chain links TRBV20-1 to TRBJ2-5; the match to TRBD2 covers 10 bases. The tail of the sequence fits TRBJ2-1 better, so the J call may be wrong. This CDR3 is 14 amino acids long. Per the germline V gene, CDR1 is DFQATT and CDR2 is SNEGSKA (reference sequence). CDR3 sequence (DNA): TGCAGTGCAAAAGGGACTAGCGAACAAGAGACCCAGTTCTTC. This gives the protein CSAKGTSEQETQFF.

This clonotype was counted a few times. This chain uses TRBV10-3 with TRBJ1-1; 7 bases align to TRBD1. The trim removed 6 bases at V and 3 bases at J, leaving 4 bases unmatched. CDR1 ENHRY and CDR2 SYGVKD come from the germline V gene. This CDR3 spans 13 amino acids. The CDR3 spells CAIRTGTDTEAFF. The CDR3 DNA sequence: TGTGCCATCAGAACCGGGACAGACACTGAAGCTTTCTTT.

This clonotype was observed many times. J is TRBJ2-5 and V is TRBV29-1, with 7 bases that match TRBD1. The junction had 7 bases not matched to a gene; V was cut back by 6 bases and J by 0 bases. This CDR3 contains 14 residues. Germline lookup yields CDR1 SQVTM and CDR2 ANQGSEA. Here the CDR3 reads CSVAGTAYQETQYF. The CDR3 nucleotides are TGCAGCGTCGCCGGGACAGCGTACCAAGAGACCCAGTACTTC. Full variable domain (remainder filled in from reference TRBV29-1 and TRBJ2-5): SAVISQKPSRDICQRGTSLTIQCQVDSQVTMMFWYRQQPGQSLTLIATANQGSEATYESGFVIDKFPISRPNLTFSTLTVSNMSPEDSSIYLCSVAGTAYQETQYFGPGTRLLVL.

This clonotype came up many times. This chain uses TRBV27 with TRBJ2-1; D remains unclear. Germline CDR1 is MNHEY and CDR2 is SMNVEV (reference sequence). V was cut by 8 bases and J by 0 bases, with 26 bases left in between. The CDR3 covers 19 residues. The CDR3 DNA reads as TGTGCCAGCTGGAAGGGCCAGCTTTTTACAGCCAGCTCCTACAATGAGCAGTTCTTC. It encodes CASWKGQLFTASSYNEQFF.

The chain recombines TRBV20-1 with TRBJ2-3; D may be TRBD1 or TRBD2 (5 bases each). This CDR3 comprises 11 residues. Trimming cost V 1 base and J 11 bases, with 10 bases left between them. The germline V gene has CDR1 DFQATT and CDR2 SNEGSKA (reference sequence). This chain's CDR3 is CSARVGREQYF. The CDR3 region has the DNA TGCAGTGCTAGAGTGGGACGAGAGCAGTATTTT.

This clonotype occurred many times. The V gene is TRBV6-1, the J gene TRBJ1-2, with unresolved D. The germline CDR1 and CDR2 sequences are MNHNS and SASEGT. Trimming took 6 bases from V and 4 from J, leaving 9 bases between them. This CDR3 comprises 12 residues. CDR3 loop: CASSTGVYGYTF. The CDR3 coding sequence is TGTGCCAGCAGCACTGGAGTCTATGGCTACACCTTC.

This clonotype turned up a few times. Just one base apart from a much larger clone, this may be a read error. This chain joins TRBV5-1 and TRBJ2-4; the D gene is possibly TRBD2 (5 bases). From germline, CDR1 is SGHRS and CDR2 YFSETQ. This CDR3 comprises 15 residues. The ends were cut back, 2 bases at V and 2 bases at J, with 11 bases in the middle. The CDR3 region has the DNA TGCGCCAGCAGCTTCCATGAGGGCTCCAAAAACATTCAGTACTTC. This codes for CASSFHEGSKNIQYF.

The rearrangement links TRBV7-2 to TRBJ2-3; 7 positions agree with TRBD2. CDR3 length: 15 amino acids. Germline CDR1 SGHTA, CDR2 FQGNSA. The V and J ends lost 0 bases and 4 bases, in that order; junction bases with no gene match: 4. The CDR3 coding sequence is TGTGCCAGCAGCTTAGCGGGAGGGCCATCAGATACGCAGTATTTT. Translation gives CASSLAGGPSDTQYF. Full variable domain (remainder filled in from reference TRBV7-2 and TRBJ2-3): GAGVSQSPSNKVTEKGKDVELRCDPISGHTALYWYRQSLGQGLEFLIYFQGNSAPDKSGLPSDRFSAERTGGSVSTLTIQRTQQEDSAVYLCASSLAGGPSDTQYFGPGTRLTVL.

This clonotype has just one count. A much larger clonotype is one base distant, so this may be a read error. The chain couples TRBV15 to TRBJ2-1; D gene ambiguous. The germline V gene has CDR1 LNHNV and CDR2 YYDKDF (reference sequence). The length of the CDR3 is 12 residues. V lost 4 bases and J lost 7, with 8 bases in between. CDR3 in DNA: TGTGCCACCAGCATTGCGAGGAATGAGCAGTTCTTC. It codes for CATSIARNEQFF.

CDR3 sequence: CASSEGRDRHYEQYF. In DNA, the CDR3 is TGTGCCAGCAGCGAGGGAAGGGACCGTCACTACGAGCAGTACTTC. V usage is TRBV9 and J usage is TRBJ2-7, with D perhaps matching TRBD1 or TRBD2 (5 bases each). The germline V gene has CDR1 SGDLS and CDR2 YYNGEE. There are 15 residues in the CDR3. V lost 3 bases and J lost 3, with 16 bases in between.

Many counts were recorded for this clonotype. J is TRBJ2-1 and V is TRBV3-1; D is uncertain. Trimming took 0 bases from V and 0 from J, leaving 9 bases between them. The germline gives CDR1 LGHDT, CDR2 YNNKEL (reference sequence). This CDR3 has 16 residues. CDR3 sequence: CASSQEVDRSYNEQFF. CDR3 in DNA: TGTGCCAGCAGCCAAGAAGTAGACCGCTCCTACAATGAGCAGTTCTTC.

V and J are TRBV20-1 and TRBJ2-7; D unresolved. Looked up from germline, CDR1 is DFQATT and CDR2 is SNEGSKA (reference sequence). CDR3 length equals 15 residues. The V end lost 7 bases, the J end lost 4 bases, and 23 bases lay between the germline ends. CDR3 nucleotide sequence: TGCAGTGTACCCTTCGCTCGGAGAGGAATGTACGAGCAGTACTTC. Its translation is CSVPFARRGMYEQYF.

The chain is built from TRBV6-2 or TRBV6-3 and TRBJ2-1; 9 bases agree with TRBD1. Germline CDR1 is MNHEY and CDR2 is SVGEGT. V shed 6 bases and J 7 bases; nucleotides not matched to a gene: 7. This CDR3 is built from 14 residues. CDR3 loop: CASRSGQGLNEQFF. The CDR3 DNA reads TGTGCCAGCAGATCGGGACAGGGTCTGAATGAGCAGTTCTTC.

This clonotype was counted many times. V is TRBV20-1 and J is TRBJ2-5; 9 bases fit TRBD1. Germline assignment: CDR1 DFQATT and CDR2 SNEGSKA (reference sequence). This CDR3 is 14 amino acids long. V lost 5 bases, J lost 1 base, and 5 bases stayed unmatched. The CDR3 loop reads CSAPTGGPQETQYF. The CDR3 DNA reads as TGCAGTGCTCCCACAGGGGGCCCCCAAGAGACCCAGTACTTC.

The chain employs TRBV10-3 and TRBJ2-7; D uncertain. The CDR3 length is 12 residues. The germline gives CDR1 ENHRY, CDR2 SYGVKD. V was clipped by 2 bases and J by 4 bases, with 6 bases between them. The CDR3 protein is CAISEEKYEQYF. CDR3 coding DNA: TGTGCCATCAGTGAGGAAAAGTACGAGCAGTACTTC.

The rearrangement links TRBV4-1 to TRBJ2-3, with D possibly TRBD2 on 5 matching bases. V shed 3 bases and J shed 3 bases, with 10 bases lying between them. The CDR3 consists of 14 residues. Per germline, CDR1 MGHRA and CDR2 YSYEKL. CDR3 bases: TGCGCCAGCAGCCAGGACTGGACGACAGATACGCAGTATTTT. Amino acids: CASSQDWTTDTQYF.

This clonotype was picked up one time. A much larger clone lies one base from this, so it may be a read error. The gene calls are TRBV6-2 or TRBV6-3 and TRBJ2-1; no firm D call. The V and J ends lost 6 bases and 0 bases respectively, with 15 bases between them. CDR3 size: 16 residues. Looked up from germline, CDR1 is MNHEY and CDR2 is SVGEGT. The CDR3 here is CASRIRGVSSYNEQFF. CDR3 bases: TGTGCCAGCAGAATTCGCGGCGTCAGCTCCTACAATGAGCAGTTCTTC.

On this clonotype itself: Just one base apart from a much larger clone, this may be a read error. The chain recombines TRBV5-1 with TRBJ2-5; D is perhaps TRBD2 (5 bases). Germline V gene sequence: CDR1 SGHRS, CDR2 YFSETQ. CDR3 length: 15 amino acids. Written as DNA, the CDR3 is TGCGCCAGCAGCTATATACCGGGATCCCAAGAGGCCCAGTACTTC. It codes for CASSYIPGSQEAQYF.